The 3 T cell receptor beta chains below were found in one sample sequenced in a study of T-cell memory formation after mild COVID-19 (dated by TCRdb to the early 2020s). The library came from 5' RACE. Sequencing instrument: Illumina NovaSeq 6000. TCRdb itself trimmed the public reads at Q25 with fastp, ran MiXCR and retained productive beta chains. A single entry per CDR3 protein holds the most common genes and DNA from its merged rows. This sample gives 470,000 or so distinct CDR3 sequences in total; 20% to 25% of them show up just once. Roughly an eighth of the sample belongs to the ten largest clones. Specimen: PBMCs or a T cell subset sorted from them (not recorded which). The receptors were sampled from an adult woman who had mild COVID-19 (a few samples of this study predate the infection). The sample titles of this study are shuffled in the database, so cell type and time point are left out; the donor was told from shared clones.

There are a few counts of this clonotype. The V call is TRBV6-5, the J call TRBJ1-1; 7 bases map to TRBD1. Germline V lookup: CDR1 MNHEY, CDR2 SVGAGI. The CDR3 consists of 14 residues. After removal of 4 bases from V and 5 bases from J, the junction contained 7 bases not matched to a gene. The CDR3: CASSLTGEGTEAFF. The CDR3 coding sequence is TGTGCCAGCAGTTTAACAGGGGAGGGTACTGAAGCTTTCTTT.

The genes are TRBV6-6 and TRBJ2-7; TRBD2 matches at 9 bases. The trim removed 5 bases at V and 12 bases at J, leaving 5 bases unmatched. CDR1 is MNHNY and CDR2 is SVGAGI in the germline V gene (reference sequence). This CDR3 is 11 amino acids long. The CDR3 protein is CASSPTSGAYF. The CDR3 nucleotides are TGTGCCAGCAGTCCGACTAGCGGAGCGTACTTC.

J is TRBJ2-5 and V is TRBV11-3; 7 positions match TRBD2. V trimming: 6 bases; J trimming: 5 bases; junction bases outside the gene matches: 24. Germline V lookup: CDR1 SGHNT, CDR2 YENEEA. This CDR3 region has 19 residues. The CDR3 protein is CASSLHPMAPSGGPETQYF. The CDR3 coding sequence is TGTGCCAGCAGTCTCCACCCCATGGCGCCTAGCGGTGGGCCGGAGACCCAGTACTTC.